These 23 T cell receptor beta chains were sequenced from one sample in a study of cytomegalovirus exposure and HLA in healthy donors. The PCR contained 60 Vbeta and 13 Jbeta primers. Some clones are missing from TCRdb's copy, which holds only in-frame ones; the method was immunoSEQ multiplex PCR. The clone table shows about 39,000 clones, with the ten largest holding more than 3%. The sample was PBMCs. These receptors originate from a male donor in good health and CMV-seronegative.

The chain uses TRBV5-1 and TRBJ1-4; D unclear. The CDR3 has 17 residues. V lost 0 bases, J lost 7 bases, and 19 bases lay in between. The germline V gene has CDR1 SGHRS and CDR2 YFSETQ. CDR3 nucleotide sequence: TGCGCCAGCAGCTTGGGATCGGGAGATTTCCTGCCTGAAAAACTGTTTTTT. Its protein product is CASSLGSGDFLPEKLFF.

This chain connects TRBV11-2 to TRBJ2-5, with 11 nucleotides matching TRBD2. The CDR3 has 16 amino acids. The V gene end was trimmed by 1 base and the J gene end by 3 bases; junction bases not matched to a gene: 4. The V gene's germline CDR1 is SGHAT and CDR2 FQNNGV. CDR3 sequence: CASSLGLAGGEETQYF. The CDR3 nucleotides read TGTGCCAGCAGCTTAGGCTTAGCGGGGGGGGAAGAGACCCAGTACTTC.

The chain is built from TRBV6-5 and TRBJ1-1; D is undetermined. This CDR3 comprises 16 residues. Trimming removed 4 bases from V and 6 bases from J, with 21 bases in between. Germline assignment: CDR1 MNHEY and CDR2 SVGAGI. CDR3 sequence reads: CASSFYRQYESAEAFF. CDR3 nucleotide sequence: TGTGCCAGCAGTTTCTACCGACAATATGAGTCCGCTGAAGCTTTCTTT.

This chain links TRBV11-3 with TRBJ1-1; unclear D gene. V gave up 3 bases and J gave up 10 bases, with 12 bases separating them. This CDR3 region has 12 residues. Germline values: CDR1 SGHNT, CDR2 YENEEA. The CDR3 sequence: CASSFGVGGAFF. CDR3 DNA: TGTGCCAGCAGCTTTGGAGTCGGTGGAGCTTTCTTT.

The rearrangement joins TRBV10-3 to TRBJ2-2; 9 bases align to TRBD2. Germline-derived CDR1 and CDR2 are ENHRY and SYGVKD. Trimming cost V 10 bases and J 0 bases; bases outside gene matches: 3. The CDR3 is made up of 14 amino acids. The CDR3 loop is CASQRGANTGELFF. DNA for the CDR3: TGTGCCAGTCAGCGGGGGGCGAACACCGGGGAGCTGTTTTTT.

The rearrangement uses TRBV19 and TRBJ1-5; D ambiguous. CDR1 and CDR2 (germline): LNHDA, SQIVND (reference sequence). This CDR3 comprises 16 residues. Trimming removed 7 bases at V and 2 bases at J, with 18 bases between. The CDR3 reads CASNILLRGGNQPQHF. The CDR3 region has the DNA TGTGCCAGTAACATACTCCTCCGGGGAGGCAATCAGCCCCAGCATTTT.

The chain joins TRBV27 to TRBJ2-5; 8 nucleotides align to TRBD2. The V and J ends lost 5 bases and 1 base, in that order; junction bases with no gene match: 12. Per the germline V gene, CDR1 is MNHEY and CDR2 is SMNVEV (reference sequence). The CDR3 covers 17 residues. Here the CDR3 DNA reads TGTGCCAGCAGTCGGGTACTGGGCGGGGGGCTCCAAGAGACCCAGTACTTC. Its protein is CASSRVLGGGLQETQYF.

The genes are TRBV29-1 and TRBJ1-1; D remains ambiguous. The CDR3 is 13 residues long. V gave up 5 bases and J gave up 1 base, with 11 bases separating them. Germline values: CDR1 SQVTM, CDR2 ANQGSEA. The CDR3 nucleotides are TGCAGCGTTCAGACTACAAAGAACACTGAAGCTTTCTTT. Protein product: CSVQTTKNTEAFF.

The chain couples TRBV28 to TRBJ1-2, with D unresolved. CDR1 and CDR2 from the germline V gene are MDHEN and SYDVKM. CDR3 length: 14 amino acids. V was pared by 3 bases and J by 4 bases, with 12 bases between. CDR3 DNA: TGTGCCAGCAGTTTGAGAGGGTCCTTCTATGGCTACACCTTC. This translates into CASSLRGSFYGYTF.

The DNA of the CDR3 is TGTGCCAGCTCACCCGGGGTCCAAGAGACCCAGTACTTC. Protein product: CASSPGVQETQYF. The V and J genes are TRBV18 and TRBJ2-5; D is possibly TRBD2 (5 bases). The CDR3 is 13 amino acids. The V end was cut by 3 bases, the J end by 1 base, with 6 bases between. Per the germline V gene, CDR1 is KGHSH and CDR2 is LQKENI.

The V and J genes are TRBV18 and TRBJ1-4, with 8 positions matching TRBD1. CDR1 and CDR2 from the germline V gene are KGHSH and LQKENI. This CDR3 is built from 15 residues. V dropped 2 bases and J dropped 8; count of bases not matched to a gene: 7. CDR3 loop: CASSPNGQGFEKLFF. The CDR3 bases are TGTGCCAGCTCACCAAACGGACAGGGTTTCGAAAAACTGTTTTTT.

This chain joins TRBV5-1 and TRBJ1-4; maybe TRBD1 (5 bases). The germline V gene encodes CDR1 SGHRS and CDR2 YFSETQ. This CDR3 comprises 16 residues. Between the trimmed V and J ends, which lost 7 bases and 0 bases, there was a span of 16 bases. As DNA, the CDR3 is TGCGCCAGCCGCGGGGGAGGGGTTGCAACTAATGAAAAACTGTTTTTT. Protein sequence: CASRGGGVATNEKLFF.

The chain uses TRBV7-9 and TRBJ2-3; TRBD2 matches at 12 bases. V lost 1 base and J lost 4; bases outside the gene matches: 9. This CDR3 has 18 amino acids. Germline assignment: CDR1 SEHNR and CDR2 FQNEAQ (reference sequence). The CDR3 spells CASSLGRTSGDGADTQYF. The DNA for the CDR3 is TGTGCCAGCAGCTTAGGTCGGACTAGCGGGGATGGGGCAGATACGCAGTATTTT.

V gene TRBV6-1 combines with J gene TRBJ2-1, with TRBD2 identical over 11 bases. J lost 2 bases, V lost 4 bases, and 7 bases had no gene match. The CDR3 extends over 17 amino acids. CDR1 and CDR2 from the germline V gene are MNHNS and SASEGT. Here the CDR3 DNA reads TGTGCCAGCAGTGCCTCAATAGCGGGGGGGACCTACAATGAGCAGTTCTTC. Its translation: CASSASIAGGTYNEQFF.

This rearrangement joins TRBV9 to TRBJ1-5, with D unresolved. Looked up from germline, CDR1 is SGDLS and CDR2 is YYNGEE. The CDR3 is 14 amino acids. V gave up 3 bases and J gave up 1 base, with 8 bases separating them. The CDR3 region is CASSGGDSNQPQHF. CDR3 sequence (DNA): TGTGCCAGCAGCGGAGGAGACAGCAATCAGCCCCAGCATTTT.

V and J are TRBV4-2 and TRBJ2-3; TRBD2 matches 7 bases. Germline loops: CDR1 LGHNA, CDR2 YNFKEQ. The J segment lost 4 bases and the V segment lost 1 base, leaving 5 bases of the junction unmatched. The CDR3 runs to 15 residues. DNA for the CDR3: TGTGCCAGCAGCCAAGCTGGTGCGGGGGCAGATACGCAGTATTTT. Translating gives CASSQAGAGADTQYF.

The chain uses TRBV18 and TRBJ1-6; D gene unclear. V was pared by 6 bases and J by 7 bases, with 13 bases between. The germline V gene encodes CDR1 KGHSH and CDR2 LQKENI. This CDR3 is 14 amino acids long. CDR3 amino acids: CASSRPESNSPLHF. Written as DNA, the CDR3 is TGTGCCAGCTCGCGGCCAGAGAGCAATTCACCCCTCCACTTT.

The rearrangement uses TRBV7-9 and TRBJ1-2; 7 nucleotides agree with TRBD1. The CDR3 runs 16 residues. Looked up from germline, CDR1 is SEHNR and CDR2 is FQNEAQ (reference sequence). Trimming cost V 5 bases and J 4 bases; bases outside gene matches: 13. Written as DNA, the CDR3 is TGTGCCAGCAGCCCGTATTCAATGACAGGGCCCTATGGCTACACCTTC. This codes for CASSPYSMTGPYGYTF.

The chain couples TRBV11-2 to TRBJ1-5, with D perhaps matching TRBD1 (5 bases). Germline V gene sequence: CDR1 SGHAT, CDR2 FQNNGV. V lost 5 bases, J lost 4 bases, and 12 bases lay in between. This CDR3 has 14 amino acids. CDR3 nucleotide sequence: TGTGCCAGCAGCCGGATGGGGGGGAATCAGCCCCAGCATTTT. Translating it yields CASSRMGGNQPQHF.

V usage is TRBV18 and J usage is TRBJ2-7; D might be TRBD2 (6 bases). Trimming pared 3 bases from V and 2 bases from J, leaving 14 bases between. Germline V CDR1 and CDR2: KGHSH, LQKENI. The CDR3 runs 15 residues. CDR3 in DNA: TGTGCCAGCTCACCTCAAGGGACTTCAACCTACGAGCAGTACTTC. It is translated as CASSPQGTSTYEQYF.

The V gene is TRBV6-4, the J gene TRBJ2-1; 9 bases map to TRBD2. V was clipped by 0 bases and J by 9 bases; unmatched bases: 6. This CDR3 has 15 amino acids. Germline CDR1 MRHNA, CDR2 SNTAGT. The CDR3 DNA reads TGTGCCAGCAGTGACTCAGCGGGGGGTTTTTTTGAGCAGTTCTTC. Translation: CASSDSAGGFFEQFF.

The rearrangement joins TRBV29-1 to TRBJ2-1; D is perhaps TRBD2 (6 bases). Per germline, CDR1 SQVTM and CDR2 ANQGSEA. CDR3 length: 16 residues. The V gene lost 0 bases and the J gene lost 0 bases, with 12 bases spanning the gap. The CDR3 region has the DNA TGCAGCGTTGAAGAGGGGGAGGCCTCCTCCTACAATGAGCAGTTCTTC. Protein: CSVEEGEASSYNEQFF.

The chain uses TRBV6-1 and TRBJ1-2; 9 bases are shared with TRBD1. This CDR3 spans 16 amino acids. Germline CDR1 MNHNS, CDR2 SASEGT. The junction had 11 bases not matched to a gene; V was cut back by 1 base and J by 8 bases. The CDR3 is CASSEGPGQGVRGYTF. CDR3 DNA: TGTGCCAGCAGTGAAGGTCCGGGACAGGGAGTGCGCGGCTACACCTTC.